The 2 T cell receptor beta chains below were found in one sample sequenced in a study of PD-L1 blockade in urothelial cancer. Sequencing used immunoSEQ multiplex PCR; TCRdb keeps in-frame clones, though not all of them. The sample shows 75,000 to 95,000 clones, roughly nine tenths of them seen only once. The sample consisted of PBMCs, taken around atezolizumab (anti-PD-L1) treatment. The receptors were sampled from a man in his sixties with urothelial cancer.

The CDR3 loop is CASSSAEGAFSGNTIYF. The CDR3 DNA is TGTGCCAGCAGCTCGGCCGAAGGGGCCTTCTCTGGAAACACCATATATTTT. J is TRBJ1-3 and V is TRBV7-6, with D maybe TRBD1 (5 bases). The germline V gene has CDR1 SGHVS and CDR2 FNYEAQ. Trimming stripped 4 bases from V and 0 bases from J, with 16 bases between. This CDR3 contains 17 residues.

The CDR3 nucleotides are TGTGCCAGCAGACAGGGGGCCGGGGGCTACACCTTC. This encodes CASRQGAGGYTF. This chain uses TRBV28 with TRBJ1-2; 9 bases map to TRBD1. Trimming took 6 bases from V and 8 from J; bases not matched to a gene: 4. Germline lookup yields CDR1 MDHEN and CDR2 SYDVKM. The CDR3 has 12 residues.